The next 18 T cell receptor beta chains were all read from a single sample in a study of blood T cell repertoires in COVID-19 (dated by TCRdb to between 2020 and 2021). Library creation used the immunoSEQ multiplex PCR assay. TCRdb carries this immuneACCESS record with in-frame sequences only. Its versions omit some clonotypes, under half of them owing to an unresolved V gene in the studies checked, with the rest unexplained. Within this sample are roughly 100,000 clones, with roughly four fifths of them counted one time only. Of the sample, about 14% falls within the top ten clones. Sample: peripheral blood. Receptors originate from a woman aged 55-70 years with acute or convalescent COVID-19.

This sequence joins TRBV4-1 and TRBJ2-3; D is unresolved. The germline V and J ends were trimmed by 1 base and 9 bases, with 11 bases remaining between them. CDR3 length: 13 amino acids. Germline V CDR1 and CDR2: MGHRA, YSYEKL. CDR3 bases: TGCGCCAGCAGCCAAGGAAACGAGGCAACGCAGTATTTT. Amino acids: CASSQGNEATQYF.

CDR3 DNA sequence: TGTGCCAGCAGTTACGTTCTGACAGATACGCAGTATTTT. Translation gives CASSYVLTDTQYF. The gene calls are TRBV6-2 or TRBV6-3 and TRBJ2-3, with unresolved D. In germline, CDR1 is MNHEY, CDR2 SVGEGT. V was shortened by 2 bases and J by 3 bases, with 6 bases between the two germline ends. This CDR3 comprises 13 residues.

This chain connects TRBV18 to TRBJ2-5; D gene ambiguous. The ends were cut back, 1 base at V and 1 base at J, with 7 bases in the middle. The length of the CDR3 is 14 residues. CDR1 KGHSH and CDR2 LQKENI come from the germline V gene. CDR3 DNA sequence: TGTGCCAGCTCACCACTTGGCAGCCAAGAGACCCAGTACTTC. Protein sequence: CASSPLGSQETQYF.

The chain recombines TRBV19 with TRBJ2-3, with D uncertain. V lost 2 bases to trimming and J lost 2 bases, with 17 bases between them. This CDR3 contains 17 residues. Germline V gives CDR1 LNHDA, CDR2 SQIVND (reference sequence). The DNA of the CDR3 is TGTGCCAGTAGTATAAGTGCGGTACTCCTCTCCACAGATACGCAGTATTTT. Its translation: CASSISAVLLSTDTQYF. Filled out from reference TRBV19 and TRBJ2-3, the complete variable domain reads DGGITQSPKYLFRKEGQNVTLSCEQNLNHDAMYWYRQDPGQGLRLIYYSQIVNDFQKGDIAEGYSVSREKKESFPLTVTSAQKNPTAFYLCASSISAVLLSTDTQYFGPGTRLTVL.

This clone was detected only once. The V call is TRBV3-1 (or the pseudogene TRBV3-2), the J call TRBJ1-3, with D perhaps matching TRBD1 (5 bases). The CDR3 is 16 amino acids. V was shortened by 0 bases and J by 0 bases, with 9 bases between the two germline ends. Germline V gene data show CDR1 as LGHDT and CDR2 as YNNKEL (reference sequence). This chain's CDR3 is CASSQDRTGSGNTIYF. CDR3 bases: TGTGCCAGCAGCCAAGATCGCACAGGCTCTGGAAACACCATATATTTT.

The J gene is TRBJ1-5, the V gene TRBV5-1; maybe TRBD1 (5 bases). Trimming stripped 0 bases from V and 7 bases from J, with 14 bases between. The germline gives CDR1 SGHRS, CDR2 YFSETQ. The CDR3 loop spans 15 amino acids. The CDR3 is CASSLEGTKGQPQHF. The DNA of the CDR3 is TGCGCCAGCAGCTTGGAAGGCACTAAGGGGCAGCCCCAGCATTTT.

The chain has TRBV5-1 and TRBJ1-2; 8 bases map to TRBD1. V trimming: 1 base; J trimming: 4 bases; junction bases outside the gene matches: 6. In germline, CDR1 is SGHRS, CDR2 YFSETQ. There are 15 residues in the CDR3. The CDR3 DNA is TGCGCCAGCAGCTTGCAGGGGGCCCTTGGCTATGGCTACACCTTC. Its translation: CASSLQGALGYGYTF.

This clone was detected only once. The chain combines TRBV27 with TRBJ2-7; TRBD1 might be the D (6 bases). The CDR3 consists of 13 residues. V was pared by 4 bases and J by 4 bases, with 11 bases between. Per germline, CDR1 MNHEY and CDR2 SMNVEV (reference sequence). DNA for the CDR3: TGTGCCAGCAGTTACAGGGCCCTATACGAGCAGTACTTC. Its translation: CASSYRALYEQYF.

J is TRBJ1-2 and V is TRBV4-1; 7 nucleotides align to TRBD1. V was pared by 6 bases and J by 2 bases, with 15 bases of the junction left unmatched. The CDR3 extends over 17 amino acids. Germline CDR1 and CDR2: MGHRA and YSYEKL. In nucleotides, the CDR3 is TGCGCCAGCAGGAGATACTACGTTGACAGGGACAACTATGGCTACACCTTC. The encoded protein is CASRRYYVDRDNYGYTF.

The gene calls are TRBV12-2 and TRBJ2-1; TRBD2, the table's D call, was not compared with the DNA. TRBV12-2 is a pseudogene locus. The CDR3 consists of 19 residues. The CDR3 region has the DNA TGTGCAAGTCGCTTAGAGTCTAGCGGGCCGCGTCAACCCTACAATGAGCAGTTCTTC. This codes for CASRLESSGPRQPYNEQFF.

The chain carries TRBV7-7 and TRBJ2-2; D might be TRBD1 (5 bases). The CDR3 runs to 14 residues. The ends were cut back, 5 bases at V and 4 bases at J, with 11 bases in the middle. Germline CDR1 and CDR2: SSHAT and FNYEAQ (reference sequence). This CDR3 is CASSKDTATGELFF. The CDR3 DNA reads TGTGCCAGCAGCAAGGACACGGCCACCGGGGAGCTGTTTTTT.

The rearrangement joins TRBV4-2 to TRBJ1-2; D may be TRBD1 (5 bases). The V and J ends lost 3 bases and 6 bases respectively, with 17 bases between them. Germline V gene sequence: CDR1 LGHNA, CDR2 YNFKEQ. CDR3 length: 15 amino acids. CDR3 sequence: CASSHDARVIDGYTF. The CDR3 region has the DNA TGTGCCAGCAGCCATGACGCCAGGGTTATCGATGGCTACACCTTC.

The chain recombines TRBV7-9 with TRBJ1-5; 7 positions agree with TRBD1. Germline loops: CDR1 SEHNR, CDR2 FQNEAQ (reference sequence). This CDR3 has 13 residues. Unmatched junction bases numbered 3, after V lost 3 bases and J lost 7 bases. The CDR3 DNA reads as TGTGCCAGCAGCTTGACAGGGCGGCAGCCCCAGCATTTT. Translating gives CASSLTGRQPQHF.

The genes are TRBV5-4 and TRBJ2-5; 8 bases align to TRBD2. The ends lost 5 bases at V and 2 bases at J; junction bases unmatched: 8. This CDR3 is 15 amino acids long. The germline gives CDR1 SGHNT, CDR2 YYREEE (reference sequence). For the CDR3, the DNA is TGTGCCAGCAGTAGCGGGACTAGTGGACAAGAGACCCAGTACTTC. Translation gives CASSSGTSGQETQYF.

This chain connects TRBV10-3 to TRBJ2-1, with 7 positions matching TRBD1. This CDR3 is 14 amino acids long. The germline V gene has CDR1 ENHRY and CDR2 SYGVKD. Trimming removed 9 bases from V and 8 bases from J; junction bases left unmatched: 13. CDR3: CAIQGQWNTDEQFF. DNA of the CDR3: TGTGCCATACAGGGACAGTGGAATACCGATGAGCAGTTCTTC.

This chain connects TRBV10-3 to TRBJ1-4; D gene uncertain. V lost 10 bases and J 3 bases, leaving 15 bases between the germline ends. The CDR3 contains 14 residues. The V gene's germline CDR1 is ENHRY and CDR2 SYGVKD. CDR3 sequence: CATGEADANEKLFF. For the CDR3, the DNA is TGTGCCACGGGTGAGGCGGATGCTAATGAAAAACTGTTTTTT.

This chain uses TRBV12-3 or TRBV12-4 with TRBJ2-2; D gene unclear. V lost 6 bases, J lost 3 bases, and 2 bases lay in between. This CDR3 spans 11 amino acids. This CDR3 reads CASSYTGELFF. The CDR3 bases are TGTGCCAGCAGCTACACCGGGGAGCTGTTTTTT.

V is TRBV23-1 and J is TRBJ2-3; 11 bases align to TRBD2. Being an ORF, TRBV23-1 has a function that is uncertain. With 6 bases clipped from V and 3 bases from J, the junction kept 11 bases outside the gene matches. This CDR3 contains 17 residues. CDR3 region: CASRPTTSGSWTDTQYF. The DNA for the CDR3 is TGCGCCAGCAGACCAACAACTAGCGGGAGTTGGACAGATACGCAGTATTTT.